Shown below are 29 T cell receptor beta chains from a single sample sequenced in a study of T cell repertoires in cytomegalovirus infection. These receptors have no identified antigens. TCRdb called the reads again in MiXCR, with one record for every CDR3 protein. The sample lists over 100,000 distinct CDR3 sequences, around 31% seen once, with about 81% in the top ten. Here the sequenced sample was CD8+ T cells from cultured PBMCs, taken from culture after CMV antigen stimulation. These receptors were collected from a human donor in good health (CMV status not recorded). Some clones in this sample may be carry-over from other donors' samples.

The CDR3 coding sequence is TGTGCCAGTAGTATGGGGGGGGCCTACGAGCAGTACTTC. Its protein is CASSMGGAYEQYF. This chain connects TRBV19 to TRBJ2-7, with 7 bases aligning to TRBD2. The CDR3 has 13 amino acids. CDR1 is LNHDA, CDR2 SQIVND, per germline (reference sequence). V lost 3 bases, J lost 2 bases, and 1 base stayed unmatched.

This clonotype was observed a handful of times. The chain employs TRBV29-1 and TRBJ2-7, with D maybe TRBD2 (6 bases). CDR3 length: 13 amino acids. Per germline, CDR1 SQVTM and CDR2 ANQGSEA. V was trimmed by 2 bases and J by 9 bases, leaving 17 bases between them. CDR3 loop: CSVELGTGDGQYF. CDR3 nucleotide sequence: TGCAGCGTTGAACTTGGGACTGGGGACGGGCAGTACTTC.

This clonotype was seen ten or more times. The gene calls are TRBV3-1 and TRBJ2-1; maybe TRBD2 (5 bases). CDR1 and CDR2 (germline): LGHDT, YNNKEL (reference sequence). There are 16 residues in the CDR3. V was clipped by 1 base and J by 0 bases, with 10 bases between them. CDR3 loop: CASSQGLGSSYNEQFF. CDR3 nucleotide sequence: TGTGCCAGCAGCCAAGGGCTAGGGAGCTCCTACAATGAGCAGTTCTTC.

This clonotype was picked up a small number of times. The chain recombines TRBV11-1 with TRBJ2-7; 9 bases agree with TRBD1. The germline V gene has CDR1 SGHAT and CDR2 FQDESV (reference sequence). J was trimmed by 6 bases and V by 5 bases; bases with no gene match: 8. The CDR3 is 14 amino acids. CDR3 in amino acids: CASSRRTGEVEQYF. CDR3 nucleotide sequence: TGTGCCAGCAGCCGCCGGACAGGGGAAGTCGAGCAGTACTTC.

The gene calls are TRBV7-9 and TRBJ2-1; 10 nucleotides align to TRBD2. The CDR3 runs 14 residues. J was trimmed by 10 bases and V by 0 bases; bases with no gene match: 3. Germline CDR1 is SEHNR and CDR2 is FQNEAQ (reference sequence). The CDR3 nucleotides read TGTGCCAGCAGCTTAGCGAGGACTAGCGGAGAGCAGTTCTTC. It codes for CASSLARTSGEQFF. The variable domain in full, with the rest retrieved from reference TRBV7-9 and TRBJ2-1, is DTGVSQNPRHKITKRGQNVTFRCDPISEHNRLYWYRQTLGQGPEFLTYFQNEAQLEKSRLLSDRFSAERPKGSFSTLEIQRTEQGDSAMYLCASSLARTSGEQFFGPGTRLTVL.

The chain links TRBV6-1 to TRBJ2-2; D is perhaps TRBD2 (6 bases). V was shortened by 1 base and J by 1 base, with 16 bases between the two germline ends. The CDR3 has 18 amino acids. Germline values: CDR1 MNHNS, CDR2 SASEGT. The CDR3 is CASSEGDFRAWNTGELFF. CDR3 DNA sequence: TGTGCCAGCAGTGAAGGGGACTTTAGGGCTTGGAACACCGGGGAGCTGTTTTTT.

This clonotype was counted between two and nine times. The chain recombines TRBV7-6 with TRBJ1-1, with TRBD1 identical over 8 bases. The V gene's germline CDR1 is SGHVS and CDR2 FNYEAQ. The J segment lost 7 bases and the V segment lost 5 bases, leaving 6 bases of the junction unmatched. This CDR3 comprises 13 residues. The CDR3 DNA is TGTGCCAGCAGCCACGGGACAGGCCTTGAAGCTTTCTTT. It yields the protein CASSHGTGLEAFF.

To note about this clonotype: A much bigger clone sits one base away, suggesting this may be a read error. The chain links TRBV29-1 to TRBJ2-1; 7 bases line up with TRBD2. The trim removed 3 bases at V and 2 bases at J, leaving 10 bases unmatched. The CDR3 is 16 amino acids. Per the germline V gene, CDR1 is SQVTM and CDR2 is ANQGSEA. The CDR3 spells CSVDGTRGGAYNEQFF. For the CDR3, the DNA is TGCAGCGTTGACGGGACTCGCGGGGGTGCCTACAATGAGCAGTTCTTC.

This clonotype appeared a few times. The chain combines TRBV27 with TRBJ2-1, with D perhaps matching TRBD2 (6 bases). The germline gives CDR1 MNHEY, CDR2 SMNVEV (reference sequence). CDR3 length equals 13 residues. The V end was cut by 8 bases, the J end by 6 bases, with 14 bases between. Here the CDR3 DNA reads TGTGCCAGCGGGGCGGGGCATGGCAATGAGCAGTTCTTC. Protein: CASGAGHGNEQFF.

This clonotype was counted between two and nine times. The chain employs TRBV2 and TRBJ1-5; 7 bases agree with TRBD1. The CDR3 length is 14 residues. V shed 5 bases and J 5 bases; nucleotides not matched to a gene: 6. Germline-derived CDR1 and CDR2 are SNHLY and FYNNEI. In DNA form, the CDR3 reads TGTGCCAGCAGTACGACAGGGAGTCATCAGCCCCAGCATTTT. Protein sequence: CASSTTGSHQPQHF.

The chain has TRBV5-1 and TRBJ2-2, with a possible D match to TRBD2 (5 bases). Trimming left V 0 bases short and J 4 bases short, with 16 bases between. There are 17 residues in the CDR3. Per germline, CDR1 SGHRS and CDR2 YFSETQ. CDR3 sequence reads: CASSLVWESKVTGELFF. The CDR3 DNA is TGCGCCAGCAGCTTGGTATGGGAGTCAAAGGTCACCGGGGAGCTGTTTTTT. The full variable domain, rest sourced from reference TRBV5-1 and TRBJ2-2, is KAGVTQTPRYLIKTRGQQVTLSCSPISGHRSVSWYQQTPGQGLQFLFEYFSETQRNKGNFPGRFSGRQFSNSRSEMNVSTLELGDSALYLCASSLVWESKVTGELFFGEGSRLTVL.

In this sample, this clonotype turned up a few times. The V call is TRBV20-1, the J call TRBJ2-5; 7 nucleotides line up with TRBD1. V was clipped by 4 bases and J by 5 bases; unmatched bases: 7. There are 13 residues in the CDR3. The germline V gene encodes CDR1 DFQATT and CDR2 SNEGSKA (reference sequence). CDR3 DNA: TGCAGTGCTACCACAGGGGAGTGGGAGACCCAGTACTTC. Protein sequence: CSATTGEWETQYF.

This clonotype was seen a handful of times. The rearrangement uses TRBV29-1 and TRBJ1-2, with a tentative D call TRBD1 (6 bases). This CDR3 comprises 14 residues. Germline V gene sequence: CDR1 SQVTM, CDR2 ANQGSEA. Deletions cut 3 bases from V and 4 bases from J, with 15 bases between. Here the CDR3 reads CSVESLGGIYGYTF. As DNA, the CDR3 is TGCAGCGTTGAGAGTTTAGGGGGAATCTATGGCTACACCTTC. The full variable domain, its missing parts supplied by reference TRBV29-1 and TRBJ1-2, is SAVISQKPSRDICQRGTSLTIQCQVDSQVTMMFWYRQQPGQSLTLIATANQGSEATYESGFVIDKFPISRPNLTFSTLTVSNMSPEDSSIYLCSVESLGGIYGYTFGSGTRLTVV.

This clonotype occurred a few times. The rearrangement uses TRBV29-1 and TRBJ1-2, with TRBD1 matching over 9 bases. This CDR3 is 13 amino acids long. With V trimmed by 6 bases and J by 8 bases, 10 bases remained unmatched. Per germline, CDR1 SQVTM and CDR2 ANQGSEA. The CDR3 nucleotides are TGCAGCGTCCCGGGACAGGGCCTCCGGGGCTACACCTTC. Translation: CSVPGQGLRGYTF.

As DNA, the CDR3 is TGTGCCAGCAGGGGAGCACTAGCGGGGGGCACAGATACGCAGTATTTT. Translated: CASRGALAGGTDTQYF. J is TRBJ2-3 and V is TRBV2; 11 bases are shared with TRBD2. The CDR3 has 16 residues. The germline V gene encodes CDR1 SNHLY and CDR2 FYNNEI. J gave up 1 base and V 6 bases, and 6 bases lay outside the gene matches. Full variable domain (missing parts from reference TRBV2 and TRBJ2-3): EPEVTQTPSHQVTQMGQEVILRCVPISNHLYFYWYRQILGQKVEFLVSFYNNEISEKSEIFDDQFSVERPDGSNFTLKIRSTKLEDSAMYFCASRGALAGGTDTQYFGPGTRLTVL.

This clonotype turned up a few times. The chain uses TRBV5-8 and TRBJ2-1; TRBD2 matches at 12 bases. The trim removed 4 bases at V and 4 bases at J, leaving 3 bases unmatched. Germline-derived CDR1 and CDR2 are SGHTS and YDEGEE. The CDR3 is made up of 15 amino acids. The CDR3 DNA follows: TGTGCCAGCAGCGACGGGACTAGCGGGTACAATGAGCAGTTCTTC. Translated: CASSDGTSGYNEQFF.

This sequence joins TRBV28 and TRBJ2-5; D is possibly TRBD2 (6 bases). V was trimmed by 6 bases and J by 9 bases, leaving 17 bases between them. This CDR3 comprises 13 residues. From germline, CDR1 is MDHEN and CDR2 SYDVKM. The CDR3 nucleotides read TGTGCCAGCAGCAACGGGGGTATACTGGCCCAGTACTTC. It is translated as CASSNGGILAQYF.

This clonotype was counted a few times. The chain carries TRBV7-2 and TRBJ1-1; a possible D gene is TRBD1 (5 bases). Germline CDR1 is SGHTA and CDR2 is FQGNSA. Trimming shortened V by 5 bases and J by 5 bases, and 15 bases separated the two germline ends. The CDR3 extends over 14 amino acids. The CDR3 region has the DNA TGTGCCAGCAGCCAACGGGGTGGGGGAACTGAAGCTTTCTTT. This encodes CASSQRGGGTEAFF.

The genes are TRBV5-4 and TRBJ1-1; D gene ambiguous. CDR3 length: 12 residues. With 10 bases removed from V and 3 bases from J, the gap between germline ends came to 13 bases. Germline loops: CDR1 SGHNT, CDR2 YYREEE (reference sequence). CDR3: CAGKGQYTEAFF. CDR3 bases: TGTGCCGGGAAGGGCCAATACACTGAAGCTTTCTTT.

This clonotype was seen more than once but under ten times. CDR3 protein: CASSEGVAGLGYGYTF. The CDR3 coding sequence is TGTGCCAGCAGTGAAGGGGTTGCGGGGCTCGGCTATGGCTACACCTTC. The rearrangement joins TRBV2 to TRBJ1-2, with a weak D call TRBD1 (5 bases). V was shortened by 1 base and J by 4 bases, with 16 bases between the two germline ends. The CDR3 consists of 16 residues. Germline CDR1 is SNHLY and CDR2 is FYNNEI. Looking up the rest from reference TRBV2 and TRBJ1-2 gives the full variable domain: EPEVTQTPSHQVTQMGQEVILRCVPISNHLYFYWYRQILGQKVEFLVSFYNNEISEKSEIFDDQFSVERPDGSNFTLKIRSTKLEDSAMYFCASSEGVAGLGYGYTFGSGTRLTVV.

The CDR3 region is CASSGTFGDGYTF. CDR3 DNA sequence: TGTGCCAGCAGCGGGACATTTGGGGATGGCTACACCTTC. This chain uses TRBV5-4 with TRBJ1-2; a weak D match, TRBD1 (6 bases). This CDR3 is built from 13 residues. Trimming removed 4 bases from V and 6 bases from J, with 13 bases in between. The germline CDR1 and CDR2 sequences are SGHNT and YYREEE (reference sequence).

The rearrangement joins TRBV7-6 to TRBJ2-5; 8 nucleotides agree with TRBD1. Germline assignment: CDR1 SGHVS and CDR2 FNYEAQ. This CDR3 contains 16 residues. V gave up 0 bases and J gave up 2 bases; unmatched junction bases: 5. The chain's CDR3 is CASSLARDRPQETQYF. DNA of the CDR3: TGTGCCAGCAGCTTAGCCCGGGACAGGCCGCAAGAGACCCAGTACTTC.

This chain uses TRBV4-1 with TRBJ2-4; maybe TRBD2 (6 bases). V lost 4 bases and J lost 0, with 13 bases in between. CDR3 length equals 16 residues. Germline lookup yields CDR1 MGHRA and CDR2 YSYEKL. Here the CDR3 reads CASSPGGKVAKNIQYF. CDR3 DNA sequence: TGCGCCAGCAGCCCCGGAGGGAAGGTAGCCAAAAACATTCAGTACTTC.

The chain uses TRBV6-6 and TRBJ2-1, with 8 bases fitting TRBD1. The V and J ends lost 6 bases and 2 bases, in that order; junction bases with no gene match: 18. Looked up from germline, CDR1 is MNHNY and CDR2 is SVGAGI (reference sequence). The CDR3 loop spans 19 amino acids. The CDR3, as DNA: TGTGCCAGCAGCCTCATGCAGGGGGCGCTTGAGTCGGCCTACAATGAGCAGTTCTTC. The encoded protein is CASSLMQGALESAYNEQFF.

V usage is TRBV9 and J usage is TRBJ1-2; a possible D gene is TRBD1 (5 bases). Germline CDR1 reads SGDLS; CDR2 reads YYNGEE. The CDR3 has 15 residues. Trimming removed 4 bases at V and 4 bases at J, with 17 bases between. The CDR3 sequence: CASSTRQPDLYGYTF. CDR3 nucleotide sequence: TGTGCCAGCAGCACCAGACAGCCCGACCTCTATGGCTACACCTTC.

The CDR3 spells CASLSWGGELFF. For the CDR3, the DNA is TGTGCCAGCCTAAGCTGGGGCGGGGAGCTGTTTTTT. The rearrangement joins TRBV2 to TRBJ2-2; D gene unclear. Trimming left V 8 bases short and J 7 bases short, with 11 bases between. Germline lookup yields CDR1 SNHLY and CDR2 FYNNEI. The CDR3 extends over 12 amino acids.

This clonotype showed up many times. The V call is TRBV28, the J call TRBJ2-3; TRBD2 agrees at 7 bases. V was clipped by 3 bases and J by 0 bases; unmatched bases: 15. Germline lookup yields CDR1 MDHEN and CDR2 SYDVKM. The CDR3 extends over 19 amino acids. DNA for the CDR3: TGTGCCAGCAGTTTTGACGGACTAGTGCCTGTATCTAGCACAGATACGCAGTATTTT. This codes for CASSFDGLVPVSSTDTQYF.

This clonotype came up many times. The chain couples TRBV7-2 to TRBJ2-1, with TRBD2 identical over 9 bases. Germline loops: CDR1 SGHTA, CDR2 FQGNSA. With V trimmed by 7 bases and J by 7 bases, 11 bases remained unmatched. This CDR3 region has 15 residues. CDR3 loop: CASNKPGLALNEQFF. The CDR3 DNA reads TGTGCCAGCAATAAACCGGGACTAGCTTTAAATGAGCAGTTCTTC.

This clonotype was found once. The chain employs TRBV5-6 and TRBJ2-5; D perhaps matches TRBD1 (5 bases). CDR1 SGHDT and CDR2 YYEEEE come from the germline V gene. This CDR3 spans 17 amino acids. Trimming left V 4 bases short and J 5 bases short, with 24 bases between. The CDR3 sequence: CASSVPHTGRLDETQYF. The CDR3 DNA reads TGTGCCAGCAGCGTACCCCACACAGGTCGGTTGGACGAGACCCAGTACTTC.